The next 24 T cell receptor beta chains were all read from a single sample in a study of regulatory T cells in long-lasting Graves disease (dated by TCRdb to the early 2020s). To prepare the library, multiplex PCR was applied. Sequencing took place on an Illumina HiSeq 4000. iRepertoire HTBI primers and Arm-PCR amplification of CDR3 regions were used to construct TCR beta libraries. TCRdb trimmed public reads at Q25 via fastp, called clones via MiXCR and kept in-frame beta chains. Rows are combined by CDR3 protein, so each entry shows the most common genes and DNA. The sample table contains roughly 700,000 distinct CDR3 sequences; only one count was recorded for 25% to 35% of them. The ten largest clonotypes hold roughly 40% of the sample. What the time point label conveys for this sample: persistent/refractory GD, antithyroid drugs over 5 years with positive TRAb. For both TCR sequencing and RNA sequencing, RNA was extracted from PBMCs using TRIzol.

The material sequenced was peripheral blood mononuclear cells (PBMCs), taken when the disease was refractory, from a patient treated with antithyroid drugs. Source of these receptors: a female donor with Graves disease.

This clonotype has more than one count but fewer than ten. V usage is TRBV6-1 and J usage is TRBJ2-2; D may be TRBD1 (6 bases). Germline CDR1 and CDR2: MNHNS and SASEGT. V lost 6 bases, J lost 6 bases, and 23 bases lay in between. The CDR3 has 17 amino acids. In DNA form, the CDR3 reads TGTGCCAGCAGCCCAGGGGTCGGGACCTCAACCCCCGGGGAGCTGTTTTTT. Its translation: CASSPGVGTSTPGELFF.

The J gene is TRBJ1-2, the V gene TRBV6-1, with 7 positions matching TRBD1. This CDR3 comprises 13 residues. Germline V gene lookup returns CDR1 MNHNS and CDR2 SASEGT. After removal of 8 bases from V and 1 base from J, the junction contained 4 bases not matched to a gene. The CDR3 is CASAQGVNYGYTF. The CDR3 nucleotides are TGTGCCAGCGCTCAGGGGGTTAACTATGGCTACACCTTC.

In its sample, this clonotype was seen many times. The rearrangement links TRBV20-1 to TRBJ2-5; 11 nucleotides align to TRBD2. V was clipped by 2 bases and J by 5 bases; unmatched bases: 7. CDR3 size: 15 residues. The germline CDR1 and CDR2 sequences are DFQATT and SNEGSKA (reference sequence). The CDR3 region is CSARPRLAGRETQYF. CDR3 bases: TGCAGTGCTAGACCCCGACTAGCGGGAAGGGAGACCCAGTACTTC.

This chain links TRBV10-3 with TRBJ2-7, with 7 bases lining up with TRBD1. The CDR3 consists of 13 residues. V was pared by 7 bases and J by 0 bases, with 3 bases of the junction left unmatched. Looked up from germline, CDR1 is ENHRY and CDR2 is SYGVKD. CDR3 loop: CAITGGSSYEQYF. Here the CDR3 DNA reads TGTGCCATCACAGGGGGTAGCTCCTACGAGCAGTACTTC.

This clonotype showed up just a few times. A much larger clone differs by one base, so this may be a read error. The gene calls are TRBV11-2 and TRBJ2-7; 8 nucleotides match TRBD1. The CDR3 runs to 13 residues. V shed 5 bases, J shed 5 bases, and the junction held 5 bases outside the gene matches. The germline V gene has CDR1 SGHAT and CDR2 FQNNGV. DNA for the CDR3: TGTGCCAGCAGCGGGGACAGGATCCACGAGCAGTACTTC. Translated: CASSGDRIHEQYF.

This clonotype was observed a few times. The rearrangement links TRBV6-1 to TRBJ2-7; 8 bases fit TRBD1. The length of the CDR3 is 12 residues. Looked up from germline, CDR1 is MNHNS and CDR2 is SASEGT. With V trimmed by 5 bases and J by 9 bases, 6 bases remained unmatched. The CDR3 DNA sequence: TGTGCCAGCAGTAGGACAGGGACAGGGCAGTACTTC. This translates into CASSRTGTGQYF.

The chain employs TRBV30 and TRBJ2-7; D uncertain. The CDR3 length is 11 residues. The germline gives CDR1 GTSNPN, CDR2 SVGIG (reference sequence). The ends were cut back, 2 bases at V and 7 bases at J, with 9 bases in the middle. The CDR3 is CAWSLQEEQYF. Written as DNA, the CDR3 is TGTGCCTGGAGTCTTCAAGAGGAGCAGTACTTC.

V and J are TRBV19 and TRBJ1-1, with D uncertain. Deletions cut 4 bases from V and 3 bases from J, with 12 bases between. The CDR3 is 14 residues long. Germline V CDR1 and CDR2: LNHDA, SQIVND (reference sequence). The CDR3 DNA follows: TGTGCCAGTAGTAAAGCGGCAGGAGACACTGAAGCTTTCTTT. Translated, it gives CASSKAAGDTEAFF.

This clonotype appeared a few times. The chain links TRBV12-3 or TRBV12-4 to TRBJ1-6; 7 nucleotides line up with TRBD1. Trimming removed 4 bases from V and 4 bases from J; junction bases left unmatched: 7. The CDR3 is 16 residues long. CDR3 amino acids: CASSYFRDSYNSPLHF. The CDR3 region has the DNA TGTGCCAGCAGTTACTTCCGGGACAGTTATAATTCACCCCTCCACTTT.

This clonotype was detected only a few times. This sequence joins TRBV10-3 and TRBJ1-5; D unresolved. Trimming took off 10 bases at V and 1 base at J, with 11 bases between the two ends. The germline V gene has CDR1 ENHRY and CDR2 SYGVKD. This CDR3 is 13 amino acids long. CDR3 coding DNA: TGTGCCACCCGAGAAACGAGCAATCAGCCCCAGCATTTT. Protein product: CATRETSNQPQHF.

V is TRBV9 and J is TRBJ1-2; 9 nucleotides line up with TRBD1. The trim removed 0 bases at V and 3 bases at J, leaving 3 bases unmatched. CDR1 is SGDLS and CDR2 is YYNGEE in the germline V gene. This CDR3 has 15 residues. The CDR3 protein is CASSVDTGGDYGYTF. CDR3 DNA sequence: TGTGCCAGCAGCGTAGATACAGGGGGCGACTATGGCTACACCTTC.

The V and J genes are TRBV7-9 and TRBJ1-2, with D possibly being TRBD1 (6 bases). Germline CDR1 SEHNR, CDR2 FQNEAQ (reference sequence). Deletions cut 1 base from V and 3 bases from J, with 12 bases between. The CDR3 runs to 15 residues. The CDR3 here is CASSLELGAYYGYTF. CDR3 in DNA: TGTGCCAGCAGCTTAGAGCTGGGGGCGTACTATGGCTACACCTTC. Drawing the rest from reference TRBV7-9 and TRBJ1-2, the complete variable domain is DTGVSQNPRHKITKRGQNVTFRCDPISEHNRLYWYRQTLGQGPEFLTYFQNEAQLEKSRLLSDRFSAERPKGSFSTLEIQRTEQGDSAMYLCASSLELGAYYGYTFGSGTRLTVV.

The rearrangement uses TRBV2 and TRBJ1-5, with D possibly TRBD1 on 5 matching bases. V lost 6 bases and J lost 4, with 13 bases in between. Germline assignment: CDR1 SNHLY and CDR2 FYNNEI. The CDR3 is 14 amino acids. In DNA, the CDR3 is TGTGCCAGCAGCGTCGGACATCTTAATCAGCCCCAGCATTTT. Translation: CASSVGHLNQPQHF.

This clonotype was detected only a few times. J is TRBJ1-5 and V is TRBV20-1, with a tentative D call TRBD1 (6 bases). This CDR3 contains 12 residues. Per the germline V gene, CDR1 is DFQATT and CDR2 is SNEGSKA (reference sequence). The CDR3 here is CSLGQPNQPQHF. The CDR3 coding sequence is TGCAGCCTCGGACAGCCCAATCAGCCCCAGCATTTT.

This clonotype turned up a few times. CDR3 coding DNA: TGTGCCAGCAGTTTCGGCAGGGAGTCAATCGCCTACGAGCAGTACTTC. Translation: CASSFGRESIAYEQYF. The chain carries TRBV12-3 or TRBV12-4 and TRBJ2-7; TRBD1 or TRBD2 may be the D gene (5 bases each). V shed 3 bases and J shed 2 bases, with 17 bases lying between them. CDR3 length: 16 residues.

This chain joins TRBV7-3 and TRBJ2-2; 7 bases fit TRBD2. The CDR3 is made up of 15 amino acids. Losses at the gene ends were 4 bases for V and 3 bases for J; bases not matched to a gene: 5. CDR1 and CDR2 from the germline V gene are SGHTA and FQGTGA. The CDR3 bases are TGTGCCAGCAGCTCGGGACGGGGGGACACCGGGGAGCTGTTTTTT. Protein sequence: CASSSGRGDTGELFF.

This CDR3 is CASRDSFSYEQYF. The CDR3 region has the DNA TGCGCCAGCAGGGACAGCTTCTCCTACGAGCAGTACTTC. This chain joins TRBV5-1 and TRBJ2-7, with D possibly TRBD1 on 6 matching bases. CDR1 is SGHRS and CDR2 is YFSETQ in the germline V gene. This CDR3 spans 13 amino acids. V gave up 5 bases and J gave up 0 bases, with 9 bases separating them.

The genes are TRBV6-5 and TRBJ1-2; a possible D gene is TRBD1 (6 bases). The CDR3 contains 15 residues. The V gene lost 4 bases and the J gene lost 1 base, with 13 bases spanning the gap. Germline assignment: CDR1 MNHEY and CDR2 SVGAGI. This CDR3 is CASSSGQNNNYGYTF. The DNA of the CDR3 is TGTGCCAGCAGTTCCGGACAGAACAATAACTATGGCTACACCTTC.

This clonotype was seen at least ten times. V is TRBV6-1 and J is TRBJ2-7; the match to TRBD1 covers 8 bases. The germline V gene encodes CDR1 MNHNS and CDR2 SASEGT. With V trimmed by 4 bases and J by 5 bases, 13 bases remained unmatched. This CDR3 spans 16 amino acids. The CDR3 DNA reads TGTGCCAGCAGTGTTCGAACCGGGACAGGTTTGAACGAGCAGTACTTC. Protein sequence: CASSVRTGTGLNEQYF.

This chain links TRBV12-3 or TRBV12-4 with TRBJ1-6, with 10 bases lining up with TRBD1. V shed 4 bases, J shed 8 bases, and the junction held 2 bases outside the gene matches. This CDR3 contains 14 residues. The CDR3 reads CASSSGTGDSPLHF. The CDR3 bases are TGTGCCAGCAGTTCCGGGACAGGGGATTCACCCCTCCACTTT.

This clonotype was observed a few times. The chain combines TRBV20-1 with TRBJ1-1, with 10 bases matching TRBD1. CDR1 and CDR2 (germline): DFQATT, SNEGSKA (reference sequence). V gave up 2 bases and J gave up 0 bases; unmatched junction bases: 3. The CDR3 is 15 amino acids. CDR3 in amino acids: CSARRDRGVNTEAFF. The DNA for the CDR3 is TGCAGTGCTAGACGGGACAGGGGTGTGAACACTGAAGCTTTCTTT.

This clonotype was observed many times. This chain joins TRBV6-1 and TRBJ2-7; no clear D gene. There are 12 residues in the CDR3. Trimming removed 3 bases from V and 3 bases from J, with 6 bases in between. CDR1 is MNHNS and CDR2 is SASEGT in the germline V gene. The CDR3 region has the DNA TGTGCCAGCAGTGACCCCGTCTACGAGCAGTACTTC. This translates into CASSDPVYEQYF.

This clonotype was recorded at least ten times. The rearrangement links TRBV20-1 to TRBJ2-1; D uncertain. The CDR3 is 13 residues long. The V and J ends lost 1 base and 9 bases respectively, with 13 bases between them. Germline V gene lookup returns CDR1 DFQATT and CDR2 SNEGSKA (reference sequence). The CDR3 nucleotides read TGCAGTGCTAGAGTGGCTTACGGTACTGAGCAGTTCTTC. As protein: CSARVAYGTEQFF.

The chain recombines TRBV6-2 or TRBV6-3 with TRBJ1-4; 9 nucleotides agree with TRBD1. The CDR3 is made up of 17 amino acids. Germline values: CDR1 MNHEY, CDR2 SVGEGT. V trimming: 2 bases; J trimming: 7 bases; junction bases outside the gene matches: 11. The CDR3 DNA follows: TGTGCCAGCAGTTACACCCACCCGGGACAGGGACGTGAAAAACTGTTTTTT. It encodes CASSYTHPGQGREKLFF.